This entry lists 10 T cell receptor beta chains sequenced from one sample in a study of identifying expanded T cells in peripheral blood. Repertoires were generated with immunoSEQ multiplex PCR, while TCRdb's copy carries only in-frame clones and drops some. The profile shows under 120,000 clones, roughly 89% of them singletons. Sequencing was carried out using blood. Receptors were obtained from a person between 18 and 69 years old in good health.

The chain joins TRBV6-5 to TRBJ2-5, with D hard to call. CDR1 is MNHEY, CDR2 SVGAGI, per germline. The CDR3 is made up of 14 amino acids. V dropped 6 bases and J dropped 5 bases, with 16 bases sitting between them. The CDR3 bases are TGTGCCAGCAGACCCGGTCTAGTTCCCGAGACCCAGTACTTC. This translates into CASRPGLVPETQYF.

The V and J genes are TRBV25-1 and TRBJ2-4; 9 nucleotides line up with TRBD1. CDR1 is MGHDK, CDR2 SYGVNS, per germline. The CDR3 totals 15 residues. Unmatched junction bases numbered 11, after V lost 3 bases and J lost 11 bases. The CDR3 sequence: CASSDPGTGSSVQYF. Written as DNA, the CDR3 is TGTGCCAGCAGTGACCCCGGGACAGGGTCGAGCGTTCAGTACTTC.

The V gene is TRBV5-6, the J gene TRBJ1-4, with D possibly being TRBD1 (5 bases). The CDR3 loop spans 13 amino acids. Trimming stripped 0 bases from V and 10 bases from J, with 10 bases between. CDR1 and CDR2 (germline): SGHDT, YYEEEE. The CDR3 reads CASSLGLGGKLFF. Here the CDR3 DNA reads TGTGCCAGCAGCTTGGGCTTGGGGGGAAAACTGTTTTTT.

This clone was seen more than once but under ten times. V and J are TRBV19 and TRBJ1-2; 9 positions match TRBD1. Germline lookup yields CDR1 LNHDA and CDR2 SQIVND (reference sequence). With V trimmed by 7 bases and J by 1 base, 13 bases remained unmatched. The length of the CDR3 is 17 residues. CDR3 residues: CASTAGTGFFDNYGYTF. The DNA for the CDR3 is TGTGCCAGTACCGCCGGGACAGGGTTCTTTGATAACTATGGCTACACCTTC.

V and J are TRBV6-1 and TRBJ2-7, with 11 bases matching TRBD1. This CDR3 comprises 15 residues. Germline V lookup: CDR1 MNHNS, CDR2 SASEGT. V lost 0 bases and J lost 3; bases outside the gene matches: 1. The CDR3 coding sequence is TGTGCCAGCAGTGAAGCCGGGACAGGGGGCTACGAGCAGTACTTC. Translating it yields CASSEAGTGGYEQYF.

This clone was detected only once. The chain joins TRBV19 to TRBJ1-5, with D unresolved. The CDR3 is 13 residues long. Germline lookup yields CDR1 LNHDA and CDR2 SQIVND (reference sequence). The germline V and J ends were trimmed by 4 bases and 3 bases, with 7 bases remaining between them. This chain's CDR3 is CASSRPVNQPQHF. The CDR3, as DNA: TGTGCCAGTAGTAGACCGGTCAATCAGCCCCAGCATTTT.

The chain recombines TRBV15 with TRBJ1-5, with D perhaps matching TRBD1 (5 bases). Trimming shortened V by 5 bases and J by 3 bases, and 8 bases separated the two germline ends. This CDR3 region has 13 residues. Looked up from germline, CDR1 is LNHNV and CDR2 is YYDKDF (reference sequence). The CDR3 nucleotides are TGTGCCACCAGCGGAGGGACCAATCAGCCCCAGCATTTT. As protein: CATSGGTNQPQHF.

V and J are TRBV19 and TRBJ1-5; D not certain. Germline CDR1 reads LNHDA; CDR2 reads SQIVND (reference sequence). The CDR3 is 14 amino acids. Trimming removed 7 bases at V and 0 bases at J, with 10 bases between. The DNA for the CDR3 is TGTGCCAGTAAGGGAGGGTATAGCAATCAGCCCCAGCATTTT. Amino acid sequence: CASKGGYSNQPQHF.

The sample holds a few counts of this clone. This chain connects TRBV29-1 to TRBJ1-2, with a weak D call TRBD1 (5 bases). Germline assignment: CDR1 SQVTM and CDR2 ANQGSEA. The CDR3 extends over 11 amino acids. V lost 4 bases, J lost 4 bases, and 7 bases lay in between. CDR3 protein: CSVGQSYGYTF. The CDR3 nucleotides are TGCAGCGTTGGACAGAGCTATGGCTACACCTTC. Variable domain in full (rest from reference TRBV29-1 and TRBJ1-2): SAVISQKPSRDICQRGTSLTIQCQVDSQVTMMFWYRQQPGQSLTLIATANQGSEATYESGFVIDKFPISRPNLTFSTLTVSNMSPEDSSIYLCSVGQSYGYTFGSGTRLTVV.

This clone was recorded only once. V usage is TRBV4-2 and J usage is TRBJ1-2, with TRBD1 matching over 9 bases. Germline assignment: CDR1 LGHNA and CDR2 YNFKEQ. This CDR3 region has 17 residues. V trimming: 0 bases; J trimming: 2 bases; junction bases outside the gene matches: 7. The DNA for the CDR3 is TGTGCCAGCAGCCAAGATCTTTGGGACAGGGCCAACTATGGCTACACCTTC. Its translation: CASSQDLWDRANYGYTF.